This is a list of T cell receptor beta chains from one sample in a study of identical twins. TCRdb recomputed calls from the 5' RACE reads with MiXCR, one row per CDR3 protein. Here the sample spans some 240,000 distinct CDR3 sequences, about 10% being singletons. Sequencing input: memory T cells sorted from blood. The source is a man in his fifties or sixties in good health. Each CDR3 is given with its conserved first and last residue. Fields, in order: J gene, V gene, clone size, D gene, CDR3 length, CDR3 protein, CDR3 DNA. The D gene is left open where the match is weak. The size entry is marked missing in some rows and otherwise reads once, few, many or a size class.

J gene: TRBJ1-1; V gene: TRBV12-3/TRBV12-4; clone size: many; D gene: NA; CDR3 length: 11; CDR3 protein: CASRADSEAFF; CDR3 DNA: TGTGCCAGCAGAGCTGACAGTGAAGCTTTCTTT
J gene: TRBJ2-7; V gene: TRBV5-6; clone size: few; D gene: NA; CDR3 length: 17; CDR3 protein: CASSFRTMTGLSYEQYF; CDR3 DNA: TGTGCCAGCAGCTTCCGAACCATGACAGGCCTCTCCTACGAGCAGTACTTC
J gene: TRBJ2-1; V gene: TRBV6-2/TRBV6-3; clone size: few; D gene: TRBD2; CDR3 length: 19; CDR3 protein: CASSRNTHRGTSGKNEQFF; CDR3 DNA: TGTGCCAGCAGCCGAAACACCCACCGGGGGACTAGCGGGAAAAATGAGCAGTTCTTC
J gene: TRBJ2-7; V gene: TRBV18; clone size: NA; D gene: TRBD2; CDR3 length: 13; CDR3 protein: CASSPLAGYEQYF; CDR3 DNA: TGTGCCAGCTCACCATTAGCGGGGTACGAGCAGTACTTC
J gene: TRBJ2-1; V gene: TRBV6-1; clone size: NA; D gene: NA; CDR3 length: 17; CDR3 protein: CASTFRGRTSSYNEQFF; CDR3 DNA: TGTGCCAGCACCTTCAGAGGGAGGACGAGCTCCTACAATGAGCAGTTCTTC
J gene: TRBJ2-1; V gene: TRBV20-1; clone size: few; D gene: TRBD2; CDR3 length: 14; CDR3 protein: CSASRGLVYNEQFF; CDR3 DNA: TGCAGTGCTAGTAGGGGACTAGTCTACAATGAGCAGTTCTTC
J gene: TRBJ2-4; V gene: TRBV6-2/TRBV6-3; clone size: NA; D gene: NA; CDR3 length: 14; CDR3 protein: CASTPLNGPNIQYF; CDR3 DNA: TGTGCCAGCACCCCTCTTAACGGACCGAACATTCAGTACTTC
J gene: TRBJ2-3; V gene: TRBV3-1; clone size: NA; D gene: NA; CDR3 length: 21; CDR3 protein: CASSRKKASLAQGGSPDTQYF; CDR3 DNA: TGTGCCAGCAGCCGTAAAAAGGCTTCGCTGGCACAGGGAGGATCACCGGATACGCAGTATTTT
J gene: TRBJ2-1; V gene: TRBV5-1; clone size: few; D gene: NA; CDR3 length: 15; CDR3 protein: CASSLGASQYNEQFF; CDR3 DNA: TGCGCCAGCAGCTTGGGGGCTAGCCAATACAATGAGCAGTTCTTC
J gene: TRBJ1-4; V gene: TRBV4-3; clone size: few; D gene: TRBD1; CDR3 length: 18; CDR3 protein: CASSPGSRPGQGSEKLFF; CDR3 DNA: TGCGCCAGCAGCCCAGGTTCCCGTCCGGGACAGGGGAGTGAAAAACTGTTTTTT
J gene: TRBJ1-2; V gene: TRBV5-1; clone size: many; D gene: NA; CDR3 length: 15; CDR3 protein: CASSQRTGFDYGYTF; CDR3 DNA: TGCGCCAGCAGTCAACGTACAGGGTTTGACTATGGCTACACCTTC
J gene: TRBJ1-5; V gene: TRBV29-1; clone size: NA; D gene: NA; CDR3 length: 12; CDR3 protein: CSVTVNNQPQHF; CDR3 DNA: TGCAGCGTGACAGTTAACAATCAGCCCCAGCATTTT
J gene: TRBJ2-7; V gene: TRBV7-2; clone size: many; D gene: TRBD2; CDR3 length: 13; CDR3 protein: CASSLGPSGACYF; CDR3 DNA: TGTGCCAGCAGCTTAGGGCCTAGCGGGGCTTGTTACTTC
J gene: TRBJ2-3; V gene: TRBV20-1; clone size: many; D gene: TRBD1; CDR3 length: 14; CDR3 protein: CSARGTGSTDTQYF; CDR3 DNA: TGCAGTGCTAGAGGGACAGGCAGCACAGATACGCAGTATTTT
J gene: TRBJ2-7; V gene: TRBV5-5; clone size: many; D gene: TRBD1; CDR3 length: 15; CDR3 protein: CASSKDRGISYEQYF; CDR3 DNA: TGTGCCAGCAGCAAAGACAGGGGGATCTCCTACGAGCAGTACTTC
J gene: TRBJ2-3; V gene: TRBV29-1; clone size: many; D gene: NA; CDR3 length: 14; CDR3 protein: CSVALRTSTDTQYF; CDR3 DNA: TGCAGCGTAGCTCTCAGAACTAGCACAGATACGCAGTATTTT
J gene: TRBJ2-5; V gene: TRBV3-1; clone size: NA; D gene: NA; CDR3 length: 13; CDR3 protein: CASSQGPQETQYF; CDR3 DNA: TGTGCCAGCAGCCAAGGCCCCCAAGAGACCCAGTACTTC
J gene: TRBJ2-1; V gene: TRBV28; clone size: many; D gene: TRBD1; CDR3 length: 13; CDR3 protein: CASRTTGVNEQFF; CDR3 DNA: TGTGCCAGCAGAACGACAGGGGTCAATGAGCAGTTCTTC